This T cell receptor beta chain was obtained from a study of T cell responses to AZD1222 COVID-19 vaccine. Across the study: Pooling of second doses given at about 4 or about 12 weeks was done. Study findings and constraints: With two AZD1222 doses given, Spike-specific TCR breadth and depth both rose. Donors were mostly white British, more females; clonal diversity possibly underestimated.

Concerning this clone: What it binds is unknown.

Germline V lookup: CDR1 LGHNA, CDR2 YNFKEQ. The CDR3 has 19 amino acids. The V segment lost 0 bases and the J segment 2 bases; nucleotides outside the gene matches: 15. TCRdb's table, derived via immunoSEQ multiplex PCR, lists solely in-frame clones and lacks some. This sample has 150,000 to 160,000 clones, with 90% found just once. Material: peripheral blood, obtained on day 0 of AZD1222 vaccination. This chain connects TRBV4-2 to TRBJ2-5; 7 bases match TRBD2. The sequence came from an adult in good health. In DNA form, the CDR3 reads TGTGCCAGCAGCCAAGAATTTTTTGTGGCGGGAGTGGGGCAAGAGACCCAGTACTTC. Translated, it gives CASSQEFFVAGVGQETQYF.